Sequencing of this T cell receptor beta chain was carried out in a study of technical replicates of blood from a handful of donors. From germline, CDR1 is MNHEY and CDR2 SMNVEV (reference sequence). This CDR3 spans 15 amino acids. Trimming at V came to 0 bases and at J to 3 bases, leaving 2 bases not matched to a gene. Sequencing used immunoSEQ multiplex PCR; TCRdb keeps in-frame clones, though not all of them. This table has 76,000 or so clones, roughly nine tenths appearing once. This chain connects TRBV27 to TRBJ2-7; 10 bases agree with TRBD2. The receptor was isolated from a human donor in good health. What was sequenced was T cells isolated from PBMCs. The CDR3 spells CASSLSASGSYEQYF. CDR3 DNA sequence: TGTGCCAGCAGTTTATCCGCTAGCGGGAGCTACGAGCAGTACTTC.